The rows below give T cell receptor beta chains drawn from one sample of a study of tumor and adjacent non-tumor tissue in lung cancer. TCRdb independently ran MiXCR on the multiplex PCR reads; one entry per CDR3 protein. The top ten clones hold 30% to 45% of a sample with about 110,000 distinct CDR3 sequences, 75% of them seen once. The source material was lung tumor tissue. These receptors were obtained from a woman aged 60 to 75 with non-small cell lung cancer. The CDR3 runs from the conserved cysteine through the conserved F or W. The order of the fields is V gene, J gene, CDR3 protein.

V gene: TRBV6-1
J gene: TRBJ2-5
CDR3 protein: CASSEATSGGAQTQYF

V gene: TRBV20-1
J gene: TRBJ2-7
CDR3 protein: CSTPRQGLSEQYF

V gene: TRBV20-1
J gene: TRBJ1-2
CDR3 protein: CSAEAGEIYGCTF

V gene: TRBV5-6
J gene: TRBJ1-2
CDR3 protein: CASSLMTGGVRGYTF

V gene: TRBV5-5
J gene: TRBJ2-3
CDR3 protein: CASSTTGIDMQYF

V gene: TRBV4-3
J gene: TRBJ1-1
CDR3 protein: CASSQYRRNTKAFF

V gene: TRBV5-4
J gene: TRBJ2-7
CDR3 protein: CASRFGTFSYEQYF

V gene: TRBV20-1
J gene: TRBJ2-3
CDR3 protein: CSGSGKRCGTDTQYF

V gene: TRBV12-3/TRBV12-4
J gene: TRBJ2-1
CDR3 protein: CASSLGPTSGGVGGYNEQFF

V gene: TRBV11-3
J gene: TRBJ2-1
CDR3 protein: CDSSLELTSGSHNVQFF

V gene: TRBV5-6
J gene: TRBJ1-5
CDR3 protein: CASSLRRHSNHPQHF

V gene: TRBV11-2
J gene: TRBJ2-7
CDR3 protein: CASSLLADGGQYF

V gene: TRBV20-1
J gene: TRBJ2-2
CDR3 protein: CSASSGRPGELFF

V gene: TRBV12-3/TRBV12-4
J gene: TRBJ1-1
CDR3 protein: CARILGLSTEAFF

V gene: TRBV11-2
J gene: TRBJ2-1
CDR3 protein: CASSFRPSGAGYDEQFF

V gene: TRBV11-3
J gene: TRBJ1-1
CDR3 protein: CASSLYLGRCSEAFF

V gene: TRBV12-5
J gene: TRBJ2-2
CDR3 protein: CASAMGGTGELFF

V gene: TRBV5-6
J gene: TRBJ1-2
CDR3 protein: CASILLGWGYSYTF